The 22 T cell receptor beta chains below all came from one sample that was sequenced in a study of T cells in Graves' hyperthyroidism and ophthalmopathy. Amplified TCR beta CDR3 regions came from RNA transcripts. The TCR CDR3 first-round RT-PCR relied on the HTBI primer set. TCRdb reprocessed the multiplex PCR reads via MiXCR and lists one record per CDR3 protein. The sample yields about 600,000 distinct CDR3 sequences, about a sixth seen once. The specimen was blood. The receptor set was obtained from a woman in her thirties or forties with Graves' ophthalmopathy.

This clonotype was observed a few times. CDR3 bases: TGTGCCAGCAGGACAGAAGGGGAGATTAATTCACCCCTCCACTTT. It translates to CASRTEGEINSPLHF. This rearrangement joins TRBV28 to TRBJ1-6, with D possibly matching TRBD1 (5 bases). This CDR3 is 15 amino acids long. Germline assignment: CDR1 MDHEN and CDR2 SYDVKM. The germline V and J ends were trimmed by 6 bases and 6 bases, with 15 bases remaining between them.

This clonotype was recorded at least ten times. The V and J genes are TRBV13 and TRBJ2-7; D is perhaps TRBD2 (6 bases). Germline V gene sequence: CDR1 PRHDT, CDR2 FYEKMQ (reference sequence). The V and J ends lost 4 bases and 4 bases respectively, with 14 bases between them. CDR3 size: 14 residues. CDR3 region: CASSSRDFLYEQYF. Written as DNA, the CDR3 is TGTGCCAGCAGCTCAAGGGACTTTCTTTACGAGCAGTACTTC.

This clonotype was detected only a few times. The gene calls are TRBV2 and TRBJ1-1; no clear D gene. Germline V gene data show CDR1 as SNHLY and CDR2 as FYNNEI. CDR3 length: 10 residues. Trimming took 8 bases from V and 7 from J, leaving 8 bases between them. The CDR3 bases are TGTGCCAGCGCGGAAGGTGAAGCTTTCTTT. This encodes CASAEGEAFF.

The sample holds many counts of this clonotype. The chain is built from TRBV6-2 or TRBV6-3 and TRBJ1-2; no clear D. The CDR3 is 14 amino acids. Germline assignment: CDR1 MNHEY and CDR2 SVGEGT. The V gene lost 4 bases and the J gene lost 5 bases, with 14 bases spanning the gap. CDR3 bases: TGTGCCAGCAGTTTTGGTGGCGGGCGTTATGGCTACACCTTC. It translates to CASSFGGGRYGYTF.

This clonotype was observed at least ten times. The V gene is TRBV30, the J gene TRBJ2-7; 11 bases line up with TRBD1. This CDR3 region has 13 residues. J lost 6 bases, V lost 4 bases, and 5 bases had no gene match. The V gene's germline CDR1 is GTSNPN and CDR2 SVGIG (reference sequence). CDR3 nucleotide sequence: TGTGCCTGGACCGGGACAGGGGGTTCCGAGCAGTACTTC. Its translation is CAWTGTGGSEQYF. The full variable domain, in which reference TRBV30 and TRBJ2-7 provide the parts outside the CDR3, is SQTIHQWPATLVQPVGSPLSLECTVEGTSNPNLYWYRQAAGRGLQLLFYSVGIGQISSEVPQNLSASRPQDRQFILSSKKLLLSDSGFYLCAWTGTGGSEQYFGPGTRLTVT.

V and J are TRBV19 and TRBJ2-2; D is ambiguous. From germline, CDR1 is LNHDA and CDR2 SQIVND (reference sequence). V lost 2 bases and J 0 bases, leaving 7 bases between the germline ends. This CDR3 has 15 amino acids. Here the CDR3 reads CASSIIATNTGELFF. In nucleotides, the CDR3 is TGTGCCAGTAGTATAATCGCGACGAACACCGGGGAGCTGTTTTTT.

This clonotype was counted between two and nine times. This chain joins TRBV11-3 and TRBJ2-7; D assignment may be TRBD1 or TRBD2 (7 bases each). Looked up from germline, CDR1 is SGHNT and CDR2 is YENEEA. Deletions cut 5 bases from V and 8 bases from J, with 28 bases between. CDR3 size: 17 residues. For the CDR3, the DNA is TGTGCCAGCAGCAGACAGGGAATGGGGACTACCACGGGCAAGCAGTACTTC. It encodes CASSRQGMGTTTGKQYF.

Concerning this clonotype itself: A junction boundary mismatches the germline segment, possibly from a read error. This chain uses TRBV7-7 with TRBJ1-5; D not certain. Germline V gene lookup returns CDR1 SSHAT and CDR2 FNYEAQ (reference sequence). This CDR3 has 17 residues. The chain's CDR3 is CASSFKPPEPLRQPQHF. In DNA, the CDR3 is TGTGCTAGCAGCTTCAAACCTCCCGAGCCTCTAAGGCAGCCCCAGCATTTT.

In this sample, this clonotype turned up many times. CDR3 in amino acids: CASSPRPGTGKGDTQYF. The CDR3 nucleotides are TGCGCCAGCAGCCCACGTCCCGGGACTGGAAAAGGTGATACGCAGTATTTT. The V and J genes are TRBV5-1 and TRBJ2-3, with a possible D match to TRBD2 (6 bases). The CDR3 is 17 amino acids. CDR1 and CDR2 from the germline V gene are SGHRS and YFSETQ. Trimming left V 4 bases short and J 6 bases short, with 24 bases between.

This clonotype was detected many times. This rearrangement joins TRBV28 to TRBJ1-5; weak D call: TRBD1 (5 bases). CDR3 length: 16 amino acids. V lost 7 bases to trimming and J lost 1 base, with 17 bases between them. Germline assignment: CDR1 MDHEN and CDR2 SYDVKM. In DNA form, the CDR3 reads TGTGCCAGCATCGATGGGGGGGAGGGGAGCAATCAGCCCCAGCATTTT. Translation gives CASIDGGEGSNQPQHF.

This clonotype was found many times. The chain's CDR3 is CASSLYGGSSYEQYF. DNA for the CDR3: TGTGCCAGCAGTTTGTACGGAGGTAGCTCCTACGAGCAGTACTTC. This rearrangement joins TRBV28 to TRBJ2-7; tentative D call: TRBD2 (5 bases). CDR1 is MDHEN, CDR2 SYDVKM, per germline. This CDR3 is built from 15 residues. V lost 3 bases and J 0 bases, leaving 12 bases between the germline ends.

This clonotype was observed many times. This chain links TRBV28 with TRBJ2-2; possibly TRBD1 or TRBD2 for D (6 bases each). Trimming stripped 8 bases from V and 9 bases from J, with 13 bases between. Germline-derived CDR1 and CDR2 are MDHEN and SYDVKM. The CDR3 length is 12 residues. CDR3 protein: CASLARGRELFF. The CDR3, as DNA: TGTGCCAGCCTTGCCCGGGGGCGGGAGCTGTTTTTT.

The chain couples TRBV18 to TRBJ2-2; 10 bases align to TRBD1. With 5 bases clipped from V and 0 bases from J, the junction kept 3 bases outside the gene matches. The germline CDR1 and CDR2 sequences are KGHSH and LQKENI. The CDR3 loop spans 16 amino acids. The CDR3 DNA follows: TGTGCCAGCTCAAAGACAGGGGGCTCGAACACCGGGGAGCTGTTTTTT. It yields the protein CASSKTGGSNTGELFF.

Comments on this clonotype: It may be a read error: a sequence one base away is much more abundant. The chain uses TRBV27 and TRBJ2-7; possible D gene TRBD1, 6 bases. V lost 6 bases to trimming and J lost 2 bases, with 14 bases between them. Germline V gene sequence: CDR1 MNHEY, CDR2 SMNVEV (reference sequence). There are 14 residues in the CDR3. The CDR3 bases are TGTGCCAGCAGAAGTAGACAGGAGGCCTACGAGCAGTACTTC. The encoded protein is CASRSRQEAYEQYF.

This clonotype was seen many times. The chain is built from TRBV20-1 and TRBJ2-7; D is ambiguous. Germline V gene lookup returns CDR1 DFQATT and CDR2 SNEGSKA (reference sequence). The CDR3 totals 14 residues. With 6 bases removed from V and 1 base from J, the gap between germline ends came to 16 bases. CDR3 sequence reads: CSASSAAVSYEQYF. The CDR3 DNA reads TGCAGTGCCTCTTCCGCGGCAGTATCCTACGAGCAGTACTTC.

The chain is built from TRBV20-1 and TRBJ2-2; perhaps D is TRBD1 or TRBD2 (5 bases each). Trimming pared 5 bases from V and 4 bases from J, leaving 11 bases between. The CDR3 is 13 amino acids. Germline CDR1 DFQATT, CDR2 SNEGSKA (reference sequence). CDR3 amino acids: CSAGTSLTGELFF. The DNA of the CDR3 is TGCAGTGCTGGGACCTCCCTCACCGGGGAGCTGTTTTTT.

The chain combines TRBV4-1 with TRBJ2-3; 11 nucleotides align to TRBD1. Germline loops: CDR1 MGHRA, CDR2 YSYEKL. The CDR3 loop spans 17 amino acids. Trimming removed 4 bases from V and 4 bases from J; junction bases left unmatched: 10. In DNA form, the CDR3 reads TGCGCCAGCAGCCGCGAACCGGGACAGGGGGTCCCAGATACGCAGTATTTT. This sequence encodes CASSREPGQGVPDTQYF.

This chain connects TRBV20-1 to TRBJ2-1, with 12 positions matching TRBD2. The V segment lost 3 bases and the J segment 1 base; nucleotides outside the gene matches: 7. There are 17 residues in the CDR3. Germline-derived CDR1 and CDR2 are DFQATT and SNEGSKA (reference sequence). DNA of the CDR3: TGCAGTGCTAGGTCGGTTGGGACTAGCGGGTCCTACAATGAGCAGTTCTTC. Residues: CSARSVGTSGSYNEQFF.

This clonotype has only one observation. The CDR3 protein is CASSQDRGQGISGNTIYF. In DNA, the CDR3 is TGCGCCAGCAGCCAAGATCGGGGACAGGGTATCTCTGGAAACACCATATATTTT. The chain joins TRBV4-1 to TRBJ1-3, with 9 bases fitting TRBD1. Per the germline V gene, CDR1 is MGHRA and CDR2 is YSYEKL. With V trimmed by 0 bases and J by 0 bases, 6 bases remained unmatched. This CDR3 spans 18 amino acids.

This clonotype was seen ten or more times. The gene calls are TRBV5-1 and TRBJ2-1; D may correspond to TRBD1 or TRBD2 (5 bases each). Trimming left V 0 bases short and J 5 bases short, with 9 bases between. Looked up from germline, CDR1 is SGHRS and CDR2 is YFSETQ. The CDR3 loop spans 14 amino acids. This CDR3 is CASSLGGDHNEQFF. DNA of the CDR3: TGCGCCAGCAGCTTGGGAGGGGATCACAATGAGCAGTTCTTC. The complete variable domain, with remaining parts taken from reference TRBV5-1 and TRBJ2-1, reads KAGVTQTPRYLIKTRGQQVTLSCSPISGHRSVSWYQQTPGQGLQFLFEYFSETQRNKGNFPGRFSGRQFSNSRSEMNVSTLELGDSALYLCASSLGGDHNEQFFGPGTRLTVL.

This rearrangement joins TRBV5-1 to TRBJ2-4; D gene unclear. Trimming left V 0 bases short and J 4 bases short, with 8 bases between. The CDR3 consists of 14 residues. Germline V gives CDR1 SGHRS, CDR2 YFSETQ. CDR3 nucleotide sequence: TGCGCCAGCAGCTTGGAAGCCGGTAAAAACATTCAGTACTTC. Translated: CASSLEAGKNIQYF.

This clonotype was found many times. The rearrangement uses TRBV5-1 and TRBJ2-3, with 7 bases matching TRBD2. V shed 0 bases, J shed 6 bases, and the junction held 10 bases outside the gene matches. Germline-derived CDR1 and CDR2 are SGHRS and YFSETQ. This CDR3 region has 16 residues. The CDR3 DNA is TGCGCCAGCAGCTTGGGACTAGCCCCCCGGTACGATACGCAGTATTTT. As protein: CASSLGLAPRYDTQYF. Using reference TRBV5-1 and TRBJ2-3 for the parts outside the CDR3, the full variable domain is KAGVTQTPRYLIKTRGQQVTLSCSPISGHRSVSWYQQTPGQGLQFLFEYFSETQRNKGNFPGRFSGRQFSNSRSEMNVSTLELGDSALYLCASSLGLAPRYDTQYFGPGTRLTVL.